This T cell receptor (beta chain) was sequenced in a study of blood T cell repertoires in COVID-19. Study-level background: Acute-phase and convalescent COVID-19 samples originated in the United States, Italy and Spain. Nucleic acid was either cDNA or gDNA, and it came from T cells, B-cell-depleted T cells, or PBMCs.

The CDR3 loop spans 13 amino acids. CDR1 MNHEY and CDR2 SVGEGT come from the germline V gene. The germline V and J ends were trimmed by 2 bases and 4 bases, with 8 bases remaining between them. Sequencing used immunoSEQ multiplex PCR; TCRdb keeps in-frame clones, though not all of them. The sample lists about 120,000 clones, over 75% seen once, with under 35% in the top ten. Material: peripheral blood. The rearrangement joins TRBV6-2 or TRBV6-3 to TRBJ1-1; possible D gene TRBD1, 6 bases. This receptor was identified in a man between 65 and 80 years old with active or convalescent COVID-19. Written as DNA, the CDR3 is TGTGCCAGCAGTTACACAGGGTTCACTGAAGCTTTCTTT. Residues: CASSYTGFTEAFF.